The next 12 T cell receptor beta chains were all read from a single sample in a study of OX40 agonist ivuxolimab in advanced cancers. Library preparation was by the immunoSEQ multiplex PCR assay. TCRdb retrieved this table from immuneACCESS and kept in-frame rearrangements only. Not all clones are present; in checked studies, unresolved V genes account for under half, and no reason is known for the remainder. The sample contains 90,000 to 130,000 clones, 89% of them found a single time. The ten largest clones capture 0.27% of the sample. The sequences come from CD4+ or CD8+ T cells sorted from blood, collected in a trial of the OX40 agonist ivuxolimab. The receptors originated from an adult with an advanced solid tumor such as melanoma, head and neck, liver or kidney cancer.

The rearrangement uses TRBV30 and TRBJ1-3; D gene unclear. Germline V gene sequence: CDR1 GTSNPN, CDR2 SVGIG (reference sequence). V lost 4 bases and J 2 bases, leaving 18 bases between the germline ends. The CDR3 length is 16 residues. The CDR3 region has the DNA TGTGCCTGGACCTGGGCCCCAGGCACGGCTGGAAACACCATATATTTT. Translating it yields CAWTWAPGTAGNTIYF. Complete variable domain (other parts from reference TRBV30 and TRBJ1-3): SQTIHQWPATLVQPVGSPLSLECTVEGTSNPNLYWYRQAAGRGLQLLFYSVGIGQISSEVPQNLSASRPQDRQFILSSKKLLLSDSGFYLCAWTWAPGTAGNTIYFGEGSWLTVV.

This clone was found once. This chain connects TRBV4-3 to TRBJ2-6; D is ambiguous. This CDR3 comprises 15 residues. Germline CDR1 and CDR2: LGHNA and YSLEER. V was shortened by 0 bases and J by 4 bases, with 7 bases between the two germline ends. CDR3 residues: CASSQEGYGANVLTF. The CDR3 DNA reads as TGCGCCAGCAGCCAAGAAGGGTACGGGGCCAACGTCCTGACTTTC.

The V gene is TRBV9, the J gene TRBJ2-2; possibly TRBD1 for D (6 bases). The CDR3 runs 15 residues. The germline gives CDR1 SGDLS, CDR2 YYNGEE. Trimming took 2 bases from V and 1 from J, leaving 9 bases between them. The CDR3 region has the DNA TGTGCCAGCAGCGTCGGACAGAGGAACACCGGGGAGCTGTTTTTT. Translated: CASSVGQRNTGELFF.

The rearrangement joins TRBV14 to TRBJ2-5, with TRBD1 matching 9 bases. Germline-derived CDR1 and CDR2 are SGHDN and FVKESK. CDR3 length equals 15 residues. The junction had 6 bases not matched to a gene; V was cut back by 5 bases and J by 2 bases. CDR3 DNA sequence: TGTGCCAGCAGCTCCCGGGACAGGGCGCAAGAGACCCAGTACTTC. Residues: CASSSRDRAQETQYF.

The chain joins TRBV7-2 to TRBJ2-5; no clear D gene. The CDR3 spans 13 residues. The germline CDR1 and CDR2 sequences are SGHTA and FQGNSA. The V end lost 2 bases, the J end lost 1 base, and 5 bases lay between the germline ends. The chain's CDR3 is CASSLLAQETQYF. DNA for the CDR3: TGTGCCAGCAGCTTATTGGCCCAAGAGACCCAGTACTTC.

The chain recombines TRBV6-6 with TRBJ1-1; D gene ambiguous. Trimming took 5 bases from V and 4 from J, leaving 11 bases between them. The length of the CDR3 is 13 residues. Germline V gives CDR1 MNHNY, CDR2 SVGAGI (reference sequence). Here the CDR3 reads CASSRAGSTEAFF. DNA of the CDR3: TGTGCCAGCAGTAGGGCGGGGAGCACTGAAGCTTTCTTT.

V and J are TRBV7-9 and TRBJ2-1; the D is unclear. Deletions cut 4 bases from V and 1 base from J, with 20 bases between. The germline gives CDR1 SEHNR, CDR2 FQNEAQ (reference sequence). The CDR3 length is 18 residues. The CDR3 DNA reads TGTGCCAGCAGCTCCACCATCGGGTTTAGGGTTTCCTACAATGAGCAGTTCTTC. Its protein product is CASSSTIGFRVSYNEQFF.

In its sample, this clone was seen once. The chain is built from TRBV11-1 and TRBJ2-6; TRBD2 aligns across 9 bases. Trimming took 2 bases from V and 0 from J; bases not matched to a gene: 2. CDR1 is SGHAT and CDR2 is FQDESV in the germline V gene (reference sequence). This CDR3 is 17 amino acids long. The DNA for the CDR3 is TGTGCCAGCAGCTTACTAGCGGGAAACTCTGGGGCCAACGTCCTGACTTTC. Translation: CASSLLAGNSGANVLTF.

The rearrangement joins TRBV6-5 to TRBJ1-1; no reliable D call. The CDR3 is 13 residues long. The germline V gene has CDR1 MNHEY and CDR2 SVGAGI. V dropped 2 bases and J dropped 2 bases, with 6 bases sitting between them. The CDR3 bases are TGTGCCAGCAGTTACAGGACTAACACTGAAGCTTTCTTT. Its translation is CASSYRTNTEAFF.

The CDR3 spells CASSTTTDTQYF. The CDR3 DNA is TGCGCCAGCAGCACCACCACAGATACGCAGTATTTT. The rearrangement joins TRBV5-1 to TRBJ2-3, with D unclear. Trimming removed 4 bases from V and 2 bases from J, with 5 bases in between. This CDR3 is built from 12 residues. Germline CDR1 reads SGHRS; CDR2 reads YFSETQ.

This chain connects TRBV19 to TRBJ2-3, with 8 nucleotides matching TRBD1. V dropped 9 bases and J dropped 3; count of bases not matched to a gene: 8. CDR1 is LNHDA and CDR2 is SQIVND in the germline V gene (reference sequence). This CDR3 has 14 amino acids. CDR3 protein: CASQDRATTDTQYF. CDR3 DNA sequence: TGTGCCAGCCAGGACAGGGCTACGACAGATACGCAGTATTTT. The variable domain in full, completed from reference TRBV19 and TRBJ2-3, reads DGGITQSPKYLFRKEGQNVTLSCEQNLNHDAMYWYRQDPGQGLRLIYYSQIVNDFQKGDIAEGYSVSREKKESFPLTVTSAQKNPTAFYLCASQDRATTDTQYFGPGTRLTVL.

The chain joins TRBV5-1 to TRBJ2-7, with D maybe TRBD2 (6 bases). Germline CDR1 is SGHRS and CDR2 is YFSETQ. This CDR3 has 12 residues. V was pared by 6 bases and J by 4 bases, with 11 bases between. The CDR3 sequence: CASKEGLYEQYF. DNA for the CDR3: TGCGCCAGCAAGGAGGGTTTGTACGAGCAGTACTTC.